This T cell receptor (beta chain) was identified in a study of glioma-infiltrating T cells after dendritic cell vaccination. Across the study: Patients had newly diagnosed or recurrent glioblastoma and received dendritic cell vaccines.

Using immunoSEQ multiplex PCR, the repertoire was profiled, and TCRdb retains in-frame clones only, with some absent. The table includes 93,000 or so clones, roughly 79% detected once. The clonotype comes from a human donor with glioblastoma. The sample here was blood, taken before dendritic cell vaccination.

The CDR3 DNA reads as TGTGCCAGCAGCCAAGCGGGACTAGCCGCAGATACGCAGTATTTT. Translation: CASSQAGLAADTQYF. V gene TRBV4-2 combines with J gene TRBJ2-3; 9 bases match TRBD2. V trimming: 1 base; J trimming: 4 bases; junction bases outside the gene matches: 3. This CDR3 is built from 15 residues. From germline, CDR1 is LGHNA and CDR2 YNFKEQ.